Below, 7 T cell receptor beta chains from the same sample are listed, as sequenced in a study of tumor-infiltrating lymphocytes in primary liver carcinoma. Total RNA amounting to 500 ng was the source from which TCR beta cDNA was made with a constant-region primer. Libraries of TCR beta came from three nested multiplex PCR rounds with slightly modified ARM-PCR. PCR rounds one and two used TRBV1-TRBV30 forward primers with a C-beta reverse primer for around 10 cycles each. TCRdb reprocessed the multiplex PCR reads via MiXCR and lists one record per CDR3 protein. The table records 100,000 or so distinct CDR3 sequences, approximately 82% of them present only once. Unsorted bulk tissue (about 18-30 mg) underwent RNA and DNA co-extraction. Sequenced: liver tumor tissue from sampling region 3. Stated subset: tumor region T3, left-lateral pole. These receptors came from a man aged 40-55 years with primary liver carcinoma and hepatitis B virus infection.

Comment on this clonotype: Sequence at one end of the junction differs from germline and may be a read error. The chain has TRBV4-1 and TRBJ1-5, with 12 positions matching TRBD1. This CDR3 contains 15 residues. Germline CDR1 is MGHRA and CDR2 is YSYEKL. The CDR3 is CTSSQGTGGDQPQHF. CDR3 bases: TGCACCAGTAGCCAAGGGACAGGGGGCGATCAGCCCCAGCATTTT.

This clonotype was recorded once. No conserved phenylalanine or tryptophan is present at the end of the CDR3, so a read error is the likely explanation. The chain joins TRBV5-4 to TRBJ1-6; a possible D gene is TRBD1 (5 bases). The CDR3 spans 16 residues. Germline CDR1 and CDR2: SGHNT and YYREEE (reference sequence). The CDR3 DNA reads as TGTGTCAGCAGCTTGGCTTCCGGGACCGGAGGCTCACCCCTCCACTCT. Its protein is CVSSLASGTGGSPLHS.

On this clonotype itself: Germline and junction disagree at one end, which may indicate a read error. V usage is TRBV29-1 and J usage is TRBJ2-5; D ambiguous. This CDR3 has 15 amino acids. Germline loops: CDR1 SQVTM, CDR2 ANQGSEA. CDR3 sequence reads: CIVQGPEHFQGTQYF. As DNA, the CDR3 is TGCATCGTTCAAGGACCCGAGCACTTCCAAGGGACCCAGTACTTC.

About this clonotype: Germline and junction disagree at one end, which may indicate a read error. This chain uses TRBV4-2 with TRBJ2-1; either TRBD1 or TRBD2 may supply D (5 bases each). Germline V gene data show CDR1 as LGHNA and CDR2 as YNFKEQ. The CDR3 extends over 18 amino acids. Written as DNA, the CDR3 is TGTACCAGCAGCCAAGATTGGAGGACAAGCAGAGTCTACAATGAGCAGTTCTTC. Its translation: CTSSQDWRTSRVYNEQFF.

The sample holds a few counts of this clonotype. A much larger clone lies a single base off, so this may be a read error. CDR3 in amino acids: CASSWGTSGQKTQYF. The CDR3 DNA reads as TGTGCCAGCAGCTGGGGGACTAGCGGACAAAAGACCCAGTACTTC. This chain links TRBV5-4 with TRBJ2-5; 11 bases agree with TRBD2. CDR1 is SGHNT, CDR2 YYREEE, per germline (reference sequence). Unmatched junction bases numbered 7, after V lost 3 bases and J lost 6 bases. CDR3 length: 15 residues.

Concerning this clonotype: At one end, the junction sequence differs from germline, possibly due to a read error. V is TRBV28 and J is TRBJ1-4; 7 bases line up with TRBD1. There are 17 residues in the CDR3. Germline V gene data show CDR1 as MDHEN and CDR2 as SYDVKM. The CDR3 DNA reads TGTGCCAACAGTTTTGGGGACAGATTTGCAATTAATGAAAAACTGTTTTTT. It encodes CANSFGDRFAINEKLFF. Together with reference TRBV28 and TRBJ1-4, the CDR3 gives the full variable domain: DVKVTQSSRYLVKRTGEKVFLECVQDMDHENMFWYRQDPGLGLRLIYFSYDVKMKEKGDIPEGYSVSREKKERFSLILESASTNQTSMYLCANSFGDRFAINEKLFFGSGTQLSVL.

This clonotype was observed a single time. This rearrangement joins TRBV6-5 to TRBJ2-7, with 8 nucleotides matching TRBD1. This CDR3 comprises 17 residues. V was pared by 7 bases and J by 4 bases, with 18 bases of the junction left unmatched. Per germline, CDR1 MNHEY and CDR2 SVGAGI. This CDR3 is CASIAMTGATRRYEQYF. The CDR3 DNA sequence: TGTGCCAGCATTGCTATGACAGGGGCGACTCGACGTTACGAGCAGTACTTC.